This section outlines one T cell receptor beta chain sequence together with its context. Combining a sample-barcoded 5' primer with a J-beta primer mix, a second PCR ran for 7 to 11 cycles. TCRdb passed the 5' RACE reads through MiXCR, listing each CDR3 protein once. There are about 900,000 distinct CDR3 sequences in the sample; 62% occur only once, and 28% lies in the top ten. This record belongs to a study of blood T cells in healthy people across ages. The CDR3 is 11 amino acids. Germline V lookup: CDR1 MNHEY, CDR2 SMNVEV (reference sequence). The V end lost 7 bases, the J end lost 8 bases, and 9 bases lay between the germline ends.

The sequence was collected from a man under 40 in good health. Sequenced input: blood. The V gene is TRBV27, the J gene TRBJ2-1, with D hard to call. In DNA form, the CDR3 reads TGTGCCAGCAATAACGGGCATGAGCAGTTCTTC. Its protein product is CASNNGHEQFF.